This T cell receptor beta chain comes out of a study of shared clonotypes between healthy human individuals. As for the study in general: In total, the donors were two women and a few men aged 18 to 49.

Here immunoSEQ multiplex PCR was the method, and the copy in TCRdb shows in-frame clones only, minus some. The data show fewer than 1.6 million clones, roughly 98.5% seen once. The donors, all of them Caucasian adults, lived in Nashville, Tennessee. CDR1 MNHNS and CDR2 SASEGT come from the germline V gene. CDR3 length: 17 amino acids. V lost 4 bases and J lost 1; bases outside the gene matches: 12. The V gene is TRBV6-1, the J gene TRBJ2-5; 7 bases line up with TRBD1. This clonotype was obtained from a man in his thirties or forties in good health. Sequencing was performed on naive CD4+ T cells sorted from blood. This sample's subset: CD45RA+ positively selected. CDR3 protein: CASSGPPGQRFQETQYF. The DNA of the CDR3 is TGTGCCAGCAGTGGGCCCCCGGGACAGAGGTTCCAAGAGACCCAGTACTTC.